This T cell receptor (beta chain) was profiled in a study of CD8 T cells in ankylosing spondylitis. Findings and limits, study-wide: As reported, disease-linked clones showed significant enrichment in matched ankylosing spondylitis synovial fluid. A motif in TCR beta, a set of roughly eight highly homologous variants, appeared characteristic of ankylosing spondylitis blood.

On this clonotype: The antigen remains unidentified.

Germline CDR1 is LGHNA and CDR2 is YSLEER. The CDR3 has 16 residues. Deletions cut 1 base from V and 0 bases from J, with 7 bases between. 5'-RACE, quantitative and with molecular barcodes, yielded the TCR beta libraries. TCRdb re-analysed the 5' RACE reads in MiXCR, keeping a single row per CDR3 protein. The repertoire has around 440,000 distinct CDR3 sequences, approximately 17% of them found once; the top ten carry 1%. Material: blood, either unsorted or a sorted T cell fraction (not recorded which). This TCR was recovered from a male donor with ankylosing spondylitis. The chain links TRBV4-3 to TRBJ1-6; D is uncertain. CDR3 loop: CASSQGVGSYNSPLHF. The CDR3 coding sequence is TGCGCCAGCAGCCAAGGGGTCGGCTCCTATAATTCACCCCTCCACTTT.